The T cell receptor beta chain described here comes from a study of shared clonotypes between healthy human individuals. Study-wide results and limits: In contrast to clonotypes shared by all four donors, non-shared clonotypes had lower generation probabilities.

Notes on this clone: The antigen remains undetermined.

The CDR3 has 14 amino acids. Germline V gives CDR1 MNHEY, CDR2 SVGAGI. With 2 bases removed from V and 7 bases from J, the gap between germline ends came to 15 bases. Replicate PCRs run on sorted subsets employed 200 ng DNA, approximately 30,000 T cell genomes. Using immunoSEQ multiplex PCR, the repertoire was profiled, and TCRdb retains in-frame clones only, with some absent. The sample shows about 1.1 million clones, 60% to 80% of them seen only once. V usage is TRBV6-5 and J usage is TRBJ2-7; weak D call: TRBD2 (6 bases). This clonotype was obtained from a man aged 18 to 35 in good health. Some clones in this sample may be carry-over from other donors' samples. The sample comprised memory CD4+ T cells from PBMCs. The sample's subset: CD45RA-negative fraction. CDR3 region: CASSYPGLLGEQYF. The CDR3 DNA reads as TGTGCCAGCAGTTACCCGGGACTTCTGGGGGAGCAGTACTTC.